These 21 T cell receptor beta chains were sequenced from one sample in a study of vaccination and CD4 T cells after COVID-19. Sequenced with the Oncomine TCR Beta short-read assay was DNA taken from cultured CD4+ T cells. TCRdb processed the PCR reads anew with MiXCR; each CDR3 protein has one entry. The sample records roughly 14,000 distinct CDR3 sequences, around 50% being singletons. Treatment here: approximately 10-day PBMC culture with coronavirus spike peptide pools or control peptides (ViraFEST assay). What these receptors recognize is not known. The sample comprised CD4+ T cells from blood, cultured in vitro. Receptors originate from a human donor who had recovered from COVID-19.

The chain employs TRBV6-5 and TRBJ2-5; TRBD2 matches 16 bases. CDR1 and CDR2 (germline): MNHEY, SVGAGI. Trimming removed 2 bases from V and 5 bases from J; junction bases left unmatched: 8. The CDR3 spans 18 residues. The CDR3 spells CASSYNPGTSGRGETQYF. CDR3 sequence (DNA): TGTGCCAGCAGTTACAACCCCGGGACTAGCGGGAGGGGGGAGACCCAGTACTTC.

The genes are TRBV6-2 or TRBV6-3 and TRBJ2-7, with D tentatively TRBD1 (6 bases). Trimming removed 7 bases from V and 3 bases from J, with 16 bases in between. The CDR3 spans 14 residues. The V gene's germline CDR1 is MNHEY and CDR2 SVGEGT. CDR3 sequence (DNA): TGTGCCAGCACCTTGGACAGAAGTAACTACGAGCAGTACTTC. Amino acid sequence: CASTLDRSNYEQYF.

J is TRBJ2-3 and V is TRBV6-1; 8 bases are shared with TRBD2. The CDR3 is 13 amino acids. V shed 10 bases and J 0 bases; nucleotides not matched to a gene: 3. Looked up from germline, CDR1 is MNHNS and CDR2 is SASEGT. The CDR3 here is CATRGGSTDTQYF. Here the CDR3 DNA reads TGTGCCACCCGGGGGGGAAGCACAGATACGCAGTATTTT.

The rearrangement uses TRBV20-1 and TRBJ1-2, with 8 bases aligning to TRBD1. The junction had 15 bases not matched to a gene; V was cut back by 5 bases and J by 7 bases. The CDR3 consists of 15 residues. Per germline, CDR1 DFQATT and CDR2 SNEGSKA (reference sequence). Written as DNA, the CDR3 is TGCAGTGCTCCAAACTCCTACAGGGGGGCGGGTGGCTACACCTTC. It encodes CSAPNSYRGAGGYTF.

The chain carries TRBV19 and TRBJ1-6; D not certain. Germline V gene data show CDR1 as LNHDA and CDR2 as SQIVND (reference sequence). This CDR3 region has 15 residues. V was cut by 4 bases and J by 2 bases, with 9 bases left in between. CDR3 residues: CASSTSTTYNSPLHF. The CDR3 nucleotides are TGTGCCAGTAGTACCTCGACGACCTATAATTCACCCCTCCACTTT.

This sequence joins TRBV20-1 and TRBJ2-3; TRBD2 aligns across 9 bases. Germline trimming cut 6 bases from V and 2 bases from J; bases unmatched to any gene: 6. This CDR3 has 14 residues. Germline CDR1 and CDR2: DFQATT and SNEGSKA (reference sequence). CDR3 nucleotides: TGCAGTGCGCTCGGACTAGCGCCCACAGATACGCAGTATTTT. This translates into CSALGLAPTDTQYF.

This clonotype was seen once. This sequence joins TRBV28 and TRBJ2-7; maybe TRBD2 (6 bases). This CDR3 has 16 amino acids. Germline V lookup: CDR1 MDHEN, CDR2 SYDVKM. Deletions cut 0 bases from V and 4 bases from J, with 16 bases between. The CDR3 region is CASSLCTGGSRYEQYF. CDR3 nucleotides: TGTGCCAGCAGTTTATGCACTGGGGGGAGCCGGTACGAGCAGTACTTC.

The V call is TRBV5-1, the J call TRBJ2-7; D not resolved. V dropped 0 bases and J dropped 3 bases, with 7 bases sitting between them. The V gene's germline CDR1 is SGHRS and CDR2 YFSETQ. The CDR3 contains 13 residues. The CDR3 protein is CASSLDGVYEQYF. CDR3 in DNA: TGCGCCAGCAGCTTGGATGGAGTCTACGAGCAGTACTTC.

V is TRBV3-1 and J is TRBJ2-5; D call uncertain. The length of the CDR3 is 12 residues. V lost 1 base to trimming and J lost 5 bases, with 5 bases between them. Germline-derived CDR1 and CDR2 are LGHDT and YNNKEL (reference sequence). CDR3 in DNA: TGTGCCAGCAGCCAAGCCTTTGAGACCCAGTACTTC. Its translation: CASSQAFETQYF.

V and J are TRBV20-1 and TRBJ2-5; TRBD2 matches at 7 bases. The CDR3 runs to 14 residues. Trimming took 3 bases from V and 2 from J; bases not matched to a gene: 6. In germline, CDR1 is DFQATT, CDR2 SNEGSKA (reference sequence). The CDR3 nucleotides read TGCAGTGCTAGCGGGGGGACCCTACAAGAGACCCAGTACTTC. As protein: CSASGGTLQETQYF.

This chain uses TRBV7-2 with TRBJ1-2; no definite D call. CDR1 and CDR2 (germline): SGHTA, FQGNSA. This CDR3 has 16 residues. Trimming cost V 0 bases and J 0 bases, with 11 bases left between them. CDR3 sequence (DNA): TGTGCCAGCAGCTTAGCAGGATATGGATCTAACTATGGCTACACCTTC. Amino acid sequence: CASSLAGYGSNYGYTF.

The chain recombines TRBV30 with TRBJ1-3; D is ambiguous. This CDR3 region has 14 residues. CDR1 is GTSNPN and CDR2 is SVGIG in the germline V gene (reference sequence). V lost 7 bases, J lost 2 bases, and 15 bases lay in between. CDR3 protein: CAYHDGNPGNTIYF. The CDR3 DNA follows: TGTGCCTACCACGATGGTAATCCTGGAAACACCATATATTTT.

This chain links TRBV10-1 with TRBJ1-5; D may be TRBD1 (5 bases). The V end was cut by 5 bases, the J end by 3 bases, with 11 bases between. Germline V gene data show CDR1 as WNHNN and CDR2 as SYGVQD (reference sequence). This CDR3 contains 14 residues. This chain's CDR3 is CASSLDSFNQPQHF. The DNA for the CDR3 is TGCGCCAGCAGTTTAGACAGCTTCAATCAGCCCCAGCATTTT.

A few counts support this clonotype. V is TRBV2 and J is TRBJ2-4, with TRBD2 matching over 8 bases. The germline V gene encodes CDR1 SNHLY and CDR2 FYNNEI. V shed 4 bases, J shed 0 bases, and the junction held 5 bases outside the gene matches. The CDR3 has 16 amino acids. The CDR3 here is CASSGGAGAAKNIQYF. The CDR3 bases are TGTGCCAGCAGTGGTGGAGCGGGGGCAGCCAAAAACATTCAGTACTTC.

The chain couples TRBV4-2 to TRBJ2-5; D might be TRBD2 (6 bases). Trimming stripped 3 bases from V and 1 base from J, with 15 bases between. CDR1 is LGHNA, CDR2 YNFKEQ, per germline. CDR3 length: 16 amino acids. CDR3 sequence reads: CASSHDGGRPQETQYF. In DNA form, the CDR3 reads TGTGCCAGCAGCCACGACGGGGGACGTCCCCAAGAGACCCAGTACTTC.

The gene calls are TRBV7-9 and TRBJ2-3, with D uncertain. Trimming removed 5 bases from V and 3 bases from J, with 15 bases in between. CDR3 length equals 15 residues. Germline CDR1 reads SEHNR; CDR2 reads FQNEAQ (reference sequence). CDR3 bases: TGTGCCAGCAGCCTTGTTCCAGTTGGAACAGATACGCAGTATTTT. It encodes CASSLVPVGTDTQYF.

The chain links TRBV7-9 to TRBJ2-7; D is perhaps TRBD1 (6 bases). V shed 5 bases and J shed 0 bases, with 32 bases lying between them. Germline assignment: CDR1 SEHNR and CDR2 FQNEAQ (reference sequence). CDR3 size: 21 residues. The CDR3 region is CASSEKQGDWLYSSISYEQYF. The DNA for the CDR3 is TGTGCCAGCAGCGAAAAACAGGGCGATTGGCTTTATAGCAGCATCTCCTACGAGCAGTACTTC.

The chain employs TRBV19 and TRBJ2-3; 7 bases match TRBD2. This CDR3 is 14 amino acids long. The germline V gene encodes CDR1 LNHDA and CDR2 SQIVND (reference sequence). V was pared by 10 bases and J by 2 bases, with 9 bases of the junction left unmatched. The CDR3 is CATLKSGNTDTQYF. The CDR3 DNA is TGTGCCACATTAAAGAGCGGGAACACAGATACGCAGTATTTT. Full variable domain (rest looked up from reference TRBV19 and TRBJ2-3): DGGITQSPKYLFRKEGQNVTLSCEQNLNHDAMYWYRQDPGQGLRLIYYSQIVNDFQKGDIAEGYSVSREKKESFPLTVTSAQKNPTAFYLCATLKSGNTDTQYFGPGTRLTVL.

This sequence joins TRBV28 and TRBJ2-2; no definite D call. V was cut by 7 bases and J by 4 bases, with 22 bases left in between. CDR1 is MDHEN and CDR2 is SYDVKM in the germline V gene. The CDR3 runs to 17 residues. The CDR3, as DNA: TGTGCCAGCAATCCTCCCCGACCCCCTGGCGGCACCGGGGAGCTGTTTTTT. The encoded protein is CASNPPRPPGGTGELFF.

The genes are TRBV29-1 and TRBJ1-2; 8 bases are a match to TRBD1. The CDR3 runs 13 residues. With 5 bases clipped from V and 1 base from J, the junction kept 3 bases outside the gene matches. The germline V gene has CDR1 SQVTM and CDR2 ANQGSEA. The CDR3 DNA sequence: TGCAGCGTTTGGACAGGGTTTAACTATGGCTACACCTTC. Translation: CSVWTGFNYGYTF.

Regarding this clonotype: An end of the junction differs from the germline gene, which may be a read error. The chain recombines TRBV9 with TRBJ2-1; 11 nucleotides match TRBD1. The CDR3 is made up of 15 amino acids. In germline, CDR1 is SGDLS, CDR2 YYNGEE. The chain's CDR3 is CVSSAGTGGHNEQFF. CDR3 in DNA: TGTGTCAGCAGCGCCGGGACAGGGGGTCACAATGAGCAGTTCTTC. The full variable domain, its missing parts supplied by reference TRBV9 and TRBJ2-1, is DSGVTQTPKHLITATGQRVTLRCSPRSGDLSVYWYQQSLDQGLQFLIQYYNGEERAKGNILERFSAQQFPDLHSELNLSSLELGDSALYFCVSSAGTGGHNEQFFGPGTRLTVL.